The T cell receptor (beta chain) described here comes from a study of graft-versus-host responses after intestinal transplantation. Study-wide context: All of the recipients had induction that used anti-thymocyte globulin, then tacrolimus and steroids for around three years. Whole-study results and caveats: Marrow from the recipient contained GvH clones, some of which had appeared first in ileum or blood. Peak circulating GvH clone levels were associated with early post-transplant HvG declines. Graft-versus-host to host-versus-graft clonal ratios in allografts were high in patients with graft-donor T cell macrochimerism.

Note on this clone: Its antigen is unknown.

Some clones are missing from TCRdb's copy, which holds only in-frame ones; the method was immunoSEQ multiplex PCR. Of just over 4,000 clones in the sample, 75% to 90% were seen once. Time point denoted: postoperative day 105 after intestinal transplantation (dayNNNN = postoperative day). Tissue processing of the graft released intraepithelial and lamina propria lymphocytes from it. The source was ileum tissue, collected 105 days after intestinal transplantation. The TCR comes from a human patient who received an intestinal transplant, so some T cells may come from the graft donor.

The CDR3 loop is CSVEETGFSYEQYF. The CDR3 DNA reads TGCAGCGTTGAAGAGACAGGGTTCTCCTACGAGCAGTACTTC. The chain combines TRBV29-1 with TRBJ2-7; 7 nucleotides align to TRBD1. V shed 0 bases and J 0 bases; nucleotides not matched to a gene: 2. The CDR3 is 14 residues long. Looked up from germline, CDR1 is SQVTM and CDR2 is ANQGSEA.